The clone carrying this T cell receptor beta chain was found a few times. The antigen remains unidentified. These data originate in a study of CD4+ T cells in melanoma. CDR3 length: 14 residues. V gave up 0 bases and J gave up 15 bases, with 18 bases separating them. Germline CDR1 is LGHNA and CDR2 is YNFKEQ. The method was immunoSEQ multiplex PCR; TCRdb's version includes in-frame clones alone and lacks a portion of them. This table holds some 110,000 clones, 92% found once. Findings of the study overall: CD8+ T cell, macrophage and B cell function reportedly correlated with neoantigen-specific CD4+ T cells. Diverse differentiation states were reported for melanoma neoantigen-specific CD4+ T cells.

The clonotype comes from a human donor with melanoma. Sequencing was carried out using peripheral blood. This sequence joins TRBV4-2 and TRBJ1-5; maybe TRBD1 (6 bases). The CDR3 spells CASSQDFRGTSVHF. CDR3 nucleotides: TGTGCCAGCAGCCAAGATTTTCGGGGGACATCGGTGCATTTT.